These 30 T cell receptor beta chains share one sample of origin, sequenced in a study of vaccination effects on CD4 cells after COVID-19. Using immunoSEQ multiplex PCR, the repertoire was profiled, and TCRdb retains in-frame clones only, with some absent. The sample lists some 50,000 clones; 74% were seen once. Culture proceeded for about ten days, and CD4+ T cells were then isolated. No antigens are known for them. This specimen consisted of CD4+ T cells from PBMCs cultured without peptide, obtained before COVID-19 vaccination. These receptors were taken from a human donor who had a prior SARS-CoV-2 infection.

This clone was observed a single time. The V and J genes are TRBV5-1 and TRBJ2-1; 15 bases line up with TRBD2. V shed 2 bases and J 2 bases; nucleotides not matched to a gene: 8. Germline-derived CDR1 and CDR2 are SGHRS and YFSETQ. The CDR3 is 19 amino acids. This chain's CDR3 is CASSLLGLAGGPPYNEQFF. As DNA, the CDR3 is TGCGCCAGCAGCTTACTCGGACTAGCGGGGGGGCCGCCCTACAATGAGCAGTTCTTC.

The genes are TRBV9 and TRBJ2-4; TRBD2 matches at 13 bases. The germline V gene encodes CDR1 SGDLS and CDR2 YYNGEE. V lost 4 bases, J lost 0 bases, and 10 bases stayed unmatched. The CDR3 runs to 19 residues. The CDR3 nucleotides are TGTGCCAGCAGCAAACCGGGACTAGCGGGGTTTCTAGCCAAAAACATTCAGTACTTC. Residues: CASSKPGLAGFLAKNIQYF.

Here the CDR3 reads CAGDTGAANTGELFF. CDR3 in DNA: TGTGCCGGCGACACAGGGGCCGCCAACACCGGGGAGCTGTTTTTT. V usage is TRBV30 and J usage is TRBJ2-2; 7 positions match TRBD1. Unmatched junction bases numbered 11, after V lost 8 bases and J lost 2 bases. The germline gives CDR1 GTSNPN, CDR2 SVGIG (reference sequence). The CDR3 length is 15 residues.

V and J are TRBV20-1 and TRBJ1-2; D unclear. The CDR3 is 11 residues long. Germline V gene data show CDR1 as DFQATT and CDR2 as SNEGSKA (reference sequence). V was cut by 3 bases and J by 5 bases, with 7 bases left in between. DNA for the CDR3: TGCAGTGCTAGTGACAAGTATGGCTACACCTTC. Its translation is CSASDKYGYTF.

This clone was seen a few times. The CDR3 bases are TGTGCCAGCTCACCACCAGGGCGGACCGGGGAGCTGTTTTTT. Encoded protein: CASSPPGRTGELFF. The genes are TRBV18 and TRBJ2-2; no definite D call. Germline V gene sequence: CDR1 KGHSH, CDR2 LQKENI. This CDR3 spans 14 amino acids. V lost 0 bases and J lost 5, with 7 bases in between.

J is TRBJ2-5 and V is TRBV25-1; 7 positions agree with TRBD1. The CDR3 sequence is 16 residues long. Germline CDR1 and CDR2: MGHDK and SYGVNS. The V and J ends lost 1 base and 2 bases, in that order; junction bases with no gene match: 7. The CDR3, as DNA: TGTGCCAGCAGTGAATTGGGCAGGGGGTCACAAGAGACCCAGTACTTC. It is translated as CASSELGRGSQETQYF.

The chain uses TRBV5-4 and TRBJ1-1, with 7 nucleotides matching TRBD1. V was clipped by 2 bases and J by 1 base; unmatched bases: 8. Germline-derived CDR1 and CDR2 are SGHNT and YYREEE (reference sequence). CDR3 length: 16 residues. CDR3 in DNA: TGTGCCAGCAGCTTCCCAACAGGGGTCCCGAACACTGAAGCTTTCTTT. It codes for CASSFPTGVPNTEAFF.

This clone came up a few times. This chain connects TRBV15 to TRBJ2-4; D may be TRBD2 (6 bases). The CDR3 covers 17 residues. Germline values: CDR1 LNHNV, CDR2 YYDKDF (reference sequence). The V gene lost 3 bases and the J gene lost 4 bases, with 19 bases spanning the gap. The chain's CDR3 is CATSRGVWGAGKNIQYF. The CDR3, as DNA: TGTGCCACCAGCAGGGGGGTATGGGGCGCGGGGAAAAACATTCAGTACTTC.

This clone has just a few counts. J is TRBJ2-3 and V is TRBV2; D is perhaps TRBD1 or TRBD2 (6 bases each). Trimming removed 6 bases from V and 5 bases from J, with 18 bases in between. Germline CDR1 is SNHLY and CDR2 is FYNNEI. The CDR3 contains 15 residues. The CDR3 nucleotides read TGTGCCAGCAGAGGGGGGCGGTGGATAGGAGATACGCAGTATTTT. Amino acids: CASRGGRWIGDTQYF.

This clone has only a few counts. The gene calls are TRBV2 and TRBJ2-5, with D perhaps matching TRBD1 (6 bases). Trimming took 4 bases from V and 5 from J, leaving 14 bases between them. The CDR3 is 14 residues long. From germline, CDR1 is SNHLY and CDR2 FYNNEI. The CDR3 sequence: CASSVRGGGETQYF. Written as DNA, the CDR3 is TGTGCCAGCAGTGTCAGGGGTGGCGGGGAGACCCAGTACTTC.

This clone was seen more than once but under ten times. The chain recombines TRBV11-3 with TRBJ2-7, with D unclear. The germline V and J ends were trimmed by 5 bases and 2 bases, with 7 bases remaining between them. The CDR3 has 12 amino acids. Germline V gene data show CDR1 as SGHNT and CDR2 as YENEEA. CDR3 coding DNA: TGTGCCAGCAGCCCGACCGCCTACGAGCAGTACTTC. It encodes CASSPTAYEQYF.

J is TRBJ1-2 and V is TRBV6-7; no clear D gene. TRBV6-7 is known as an ORF, though its function is uncertain. This CDR3 is built from 14 residues. V was shortened by 4 bases and J by 3 bases, with 12 bases between the two germline ends. The CDR3 loop reads CASSSGSVYYGYTF. The CDR3 DNA sequence: TGTGCCAGCAGTTCGGGCTCCGTTTACTATGGCTACACCTTC.

This chain links TRBV6-5 with TRBJ1-1; D perhaps matches TRBD1 (5 bases). This CDR3 region has 14 residues. In germline, CDR1 is MNHEY, CDR2 SVGAGI. V gave up 6 bases and J gave up 5 bases, with 16 bases separating them. CDR3 sequence: CASRRDRWRTEAFF. DNA of the CDR3: TGTGCCAGCAGGCGGGACCGATGGAGGACTGAAGCTTTCTTT.

This CDR3 is CASSEVRGSQPQHF. DNA for the CDR3: TGTGCCAGCAGTGAAGTCCGGGGTTCGCAGCCCCAGCATTTT. The rearrangement links TRBV6-1 to TRBJ1-5; D unresolved. Germline assignment: CDR1 MNHNS and CDR2 SASEGT. The CDR3 runs to 14 residues. Trimming removed 1 base from V and 7 bases from J, with 11 bases in between.

This sequence joins TRBV28 and TRBJ1-1; 7 nucleotides align to TRBD1. The CDR3 has 12 residues. The germline gives CDR1 MDHEN, CDR2 SYDVKM. V lost 6 bases and J lost 7; bases outside the gene matches: 5. The CDR3 DNA is TGTGCCAGCAGAATACAGGGGATTGAAGCTTTCTTT. The encoded protein is CASRIQGIEAFF. The variable domain in full, completed from reference TRBV28 and TRBJ1-1, reads DVKVTQSSRYLVKRTGEKVFLECVQDMDHENMFWYRQDPGLGLRLIYFSYDVKMKEKGDIPEGYSVSREKKERFSLILESASTNQTSMYLCASRIQGIEAFFGQGTRLTVV.

CDR3 protein: CASSHEHGETQYF. CDR3 coding DNA: TGTGCCAGCAGCCACGAACATGGTGAGACCCAGTACTTC. V gene TRBV7-9 combines with J gene TRBJ2-5, with D unresolved. The CDR3 covers 13 residues. The germline V gene encodes CDR1 SEHNR and CDR2 FQNEAQ (reference sequence). V was pared by 5 bases and J by 5 bases, with 12 bases between.

This clone has a handful of counts. This chain joins TRBV2 and TRBJ2-7; TRBD1 aligns across 7 bases. Looked up from germline, CDR1 is SNHLY and CDR2 is FYNNEI. J was trimmed by 3 bases and V by 8 bases; bases with no gene match: 4. The CDR3 runs 12 residues. The CDR3, as DNA: TGTGCCAGCGCTGACAGGGACTACGAGCAGTACTTC. It encodes CASADRDYEQYF.

The chain joins TRBV5-5 to TRBJ1-1; D unclear. CDR1 is SGHKS and CDR2 is YYEKEE in the germline V gene (reference sequence). The V and J ends lost 0 bases and 7 bases respectively, with 13 bases between them. This CDR3 is built from 14 residues. The CDR3 is CASSLVSGSGEAFF. In nucleotides, the CDR3 is TGTGCCAGCAGCTTGGTATCCGGGAGCGGTGAAGCTTTCTTT.

Only a few counts were recorded for this clone. J is TRBJ1-1 and V is TRBV29-1; 8 nucleotides align to TRBD1. The V and J ends lost 7 bases and 8 bases, in that order; junction bases with no gene match: 12. From germline, CDR1 is SQVTM and CDR2 ANQGSEA. The CDR3 sequence is 13 residues long. The chain's CDR3 is CSAVPRQGWEAFF. The DNA of the CDR3 is TGCAGCGCTGTACCCCGACAGGGGTGGGAAGCTTTCTTT.

This clone was seen only once. CDR3 residues: CASSERGTPYEQYF. For the CDR3, the DNA is TGTGCCAGCAGCGAGAGAGGGACTCCCTACGAGCAGTACTTC. J is TRBJ2-7 and V is TRBV9; tentative D call: TRBD2 (6 bases). The germline V gene encodes CDR1 SGDLS and CDR2 YYNGEE. V gave up 3 bases and J gave up 2 bases, with 12 bases separating them. This CDR3 region has 14 residues.

This clone has just one count. DNA for the CDR3: TGTGCCAGCAGCCCCAGGAAAGCGGGGGACACAGATACGCAGTATTTT. Translation gives CASSPRKAGDTDTQYF. V and J are TRBV7-2 and TRBJ2-3; 8 bases are shared with TRBD2. Germline CDR1 is SGHTA and CDR2 is FQGNSA. The CDR3 is made up of 16 amino acids. J was trimmed by 2 bases and V by 5 bases; bases with no gene match: 9. The full variable domain, with the rest looked up from reference TRBV7-2 and TRBJ2-3, is GAGVSQSPSNKVTEKGKDVELRCDPISGHTALYWYRQSLGQGLEFLIYFQGNSAPDKSGLPSDRFSAERTGGSVSTLTIQRTQQEDSAVYLCASSPRKAGDTDTQYFGPGTRLTVL.

The V and J genes are TRBV29-1 and TRBJ1-2, with 9 bases lining up with TRBD1. Unmatched junction bases numbered 4, after V lost 4 bases and J lost 7 bases. Germline values: CDR1 SQVTM, CDR2 ANQGSEA. The CDR3 loop spans 12 amino acids. The CDR3 sequence is CSVGGQGIGYTF. DNA for the CDR3: TGCAGCGTTGGAGGACAGGGGATTGGCTACACCTTC.

The table lists this clone with a count of one. This rearrangement joins TRBV19 to TRBJ2-7; D possibly corresponds to TRBD2 (5 bases). Per the germline V gene, CDR1 is LNHDA and CDR2 is SQIVND (reference sequence). Trimming left V 6 bases short and J 3 bases short, with 18 bases between. The length of the CDR3 is 15 residues. CDR3 nucleotide sequence: TGTGCCAGTAGCCCCCATCAGGACTTGTACTACGAGCAGTACTTC. Amino acid sequence: CASSPHQDLYYEQYF.

V and J are TRBV7-9 and TRBJ2-7; the D is unclear. Trimming removed 2 bases from V and 0 bases from J, with 8 bases in between. The CDR3 is made up of 14 amino acids. Germline assignment: CDR1 SEHNR and CDR2 FQNEAQ (reference sequence). CDR3 sequence reads: CASSLTRSSYEQYF. CDR3 sequence (DNA): TGTGCCAGCAGCTTAACCAGGAGCTCCTACGAGCAGTACTTC.

The chain carries TRBV5-4 and TRBJ1-1; TRBD1 matches at 7 bases. CDR3 length: 13 amino acids. The V segment lost 4 bases and the J segment 1 base; nucleotides outside the gene matches: 1. Looked up from germline, CDR1 is SGHNT and CDR2 is YYREEE (reference sequence). The CDR3 sequence is CASSRTGNTEAFF. The CDR3 nucleotides read TGTGCCAGCAGCAGGACAGGGAACACTGAAGCTTTCTTT.

The gene calls are TRBV19 and TRBJ2-2, with D unresolved. The V and J ends lost 7 bases and 2 bases respectively, with 11 bases between them. This CDR3 region has 14 residues. The germline V gene has CDR1 LNHDA and CDR2 SQIVND (reference sequence). The CDR3 region has the DNA TGTGCCAGTAACCCGGATCAAAACACCGGGGAGCTGTTTTTT. It codes for CASNPDQNTGELFF.

This clone was seen more than once but under ten times. The rearrangement joins TRBV4-3 to TRBJ2-7; D remains unclear. The length of the CDR3 is 16 residues. Trimming removed 0 bases from V and 2 bases from J, with 14 bases in between. The V gene's germline CDR1 is LGHNA and CDR2 YSLEER. CDR3 in amino acids: CASSQDLRRATYEQYF. The CDR3 nucleotides read TGCGCCAGCAGCCAAGATCTCAGAAGGGCTACCTACGAGCAGTACTTC.

The chain has TRBV27 and TRBJ1-5, with 9 bases identical to TRBD1. The CDR3 runs 20 residues. Germline lookup yields CDR1 MNHEY and CDR2 SMNVEV (reference sequence). The V and J ends lost 5 bases and 0 bases, in that order; junction bases with no gene match: 17. The CDR3: CASSPSPRDRVLYSNQPQHF. CDR3 sequence (DNA): TGTGCCAGCAGTCCGAGCCCCCGGGACAGGGTCCTGTATAGCAATCAGCCCCAGCATTTT.

J is TRBJ2-5 and V is TRBV3-1 (or the pseudogene TRBV3-2); 7 bases are shared with TRBD2. CDR3 size: 14 residues. The germline V gene encodes CDR1 LGHDT and CDR2 YNNKEL (reference sequence). V lost 5 bases to trimming and J lost 3 bases; unmatched junction nucleotides: 6. CDR3 nucleotides: TGTGCCAGCAGCTGGACGGGACTAAAAGAGACCCAGTACTTC. Protein: CASSWTGLKETQYF.

This chain links TRBV5-8 with TRBJ2-7, with TRBD1 matching over 7 bases. V lost 3 bases to trimming and J lost 2 bases; unmatched junction nucleotides: 5. Looked up from germline, CDR1 is SGHTS and CDR2 is YDEGEE. This CDR3 comprises 14 residues. CDR3 DNA sequence: TGTGCCAGCAGCTCAGGACAGGTTACCTACGAGCAGTACTTC. It translates to CASSSGQVTYEQYF.